These T cell receptor beta chains were read from a single sample in a study of technical replicates of blood from a few donors. Generated by immunoSEQ multiplex PCR, the TCRdb table keeps only in-frame clones and is missing some. The data contain 70,000 to 85,000 clones, 97% of them singletons. The source material was T cells isolated from PBMCs. Every receptor here comes from a human donor in good health. Both conserved end residues are part of each CDR3. The D gene is left open where the match is weak. For some rows the clone size is stated as once, few or many, or as a class when expanded; others skip it.

d_call	v_call	j_call	clone_size	cdr3_nt	cdr3_aa
TRBD1	TRBV6-5	TRBJ1-2	-	TGTGCCAGCAGTTACGGGACAGGGGCAGAGGTTTTCGGCTACACCTTC	CASSYGTGAEVFGYTF
-	TRBV9	TRBJ2-1	-	TGTGCCAGTCGGGGAATCTACAATGAGCAGTTCTTC	CASRGIYNEQFF
TRBD1	TRBV5-1	TRBJ1-5	-	TGCGCCAGCAGCCCGGGGACAGGGGACTATAGCAATCAGCCCCAGCATTTT	CASSPGTGDYSNQPQHF
TRBD2	TRBV27	TRBJ2-7	-	TGTGCCAGCAGTCAGCGGGGGGAACATTACGAGCAGTACTTC	CASSQRGEHYEQYF
-	TRBV29-1	TRBJ2-5	-	TGCAGCGTTGAAGATACGGGTCAGGGGGAGACCCAGTACTTC	CSVEDTGQGETQYF
TRBD2	TRBV19	TRBJ2-2	once	TGTGCCAGCCTTAATAACGGGCCTAGCGGGGGGTGGTACACCGGGGAGCTGTTTTTT	CASLNNGPSGGWYTGELFF
TRBD1	TRBV5-6	TRBJ1-1	-	TGTGCCAGCAGCTTGTGGCGGGACAGGGCGAACACTGAAGCTTTCTTT	CASSLWRDRANTEAFF
TRBD1	TRBV11-2	TRBJ2-7	once	TGTGCCAGCAGCCGAGGACAGGGCTATAGCTCCTACGAGCAGTACTTC	CASSRGQGYSSYEQYF
-	TRBV6-5	TRBJ2-1	-	TGTGCCAGCAGTAGATCGGTAAATGAGCAGTTCTTC	CASSRSVNEQFF
-	TRBV18	TRBJ1-6	-	TGTGCCAGCTCAGAGGACAGCTCACCCCTCCACTTT	CASSEDSSPLHF
TRBD2	TRBV9	TRBJ2-3	-	TGTGCCAGCAGCCTCGGCGGGTATGGGCGGGGGGGCCGGGGAGATACGCAGTATTTT	CASSLGGYGRGGRGDTQYF
-	TRBV5-1	TRBJ2-1	-	TGCGCCAGCAGCTCGAGGATAGCGGCAGGCTCCTACAATGAGCAGTTCTTC	CASSSRIAAGSYNEQFF
-	TRBV5-1	TRBJ2-5	-	TGCGCCAGCAGCCCCGAGAGACAGGCTAAAGAGACCCAGTACTTC	CASSPERQAKETQYF
TRBD1	TRBV5-8	TRBJ2-7	-	TGTGCCAGCAGCTTTCTGGCCGGGACAGCCGCCTCCTACGAGCAGTACTTC	CASSFLAGTAASYEQYF
-	TRBV6-1	TRBJ1-1	-	TGTGCCAGCAGTAGGGAGGGAGCGCTGAACACTGAAGCTTTCTTT	CASSREGALNTEAFF
-	TRBV27	TRBJ1-5	-	TGTGCCAGCAGTGGGCTCAATCAGCCCCAGCATTTT	CASSGLNQPQHF
TRBD2	TRBV5-4	TRBJ2-7	-	TGTGCCAGCAGCTCCCAGAGGGCACTAGCGGGAAAAACCCAGCAGTACTTC	CASSSQRALAGKTQQYF
-	TRBV6-5	TRBJ1-5	-	TGTGCCAGCAGTTTTGGTCTTCGGGGTCAGCCCCAGCATTTT	CASSFGLRGQPQHF
-	TRBV4-1	TRBJ1-1	-	TGCGCCAGCAGCCAAGATTATCTAGAGCCAAACTTGAACACTGAAGCTTTCTTT	CASSQDYLEPNLNTEAFF
-	TRBV5-1	TRBJ2-2	-	TGCGCCAGCAGCTTGGTGTTGGGGCGAGGCGGGGAGCTGTTTTTT	CASSLVLGRGGELFF
-	TRBV6-5	TRBJ2-4	-	TGTGCCAGCAAAAAAGGGGATGCCAAAAACATTCAGTACTTC	CASKKGDAKNIQYF
TRBD1	TRBV14	TRBJ1-6	-	TGTGCCAGCAGCCAAATGGACAGGGGGGATAATTCACCCCTCCACTTT	CASSQMDRGDNSPLHF
TRBD1	TRBV7-9	TRBJ2-7	-	TGTGCCAGCAGCTCCGGGGGACAGGGGCGTTGGTGGCAGTACTTC	CASSSGGQGRWWQYF
TRBD2	TRBV2	TRBJ2-3	-	TGTGCCAGCACCTGGACTAGCAGCACAGATACGCAGTATTTT	CASTWTSSTDTQYF
TRBD1	TRBV29-1	TRBJ1-2	-	TGCAGCGCGAACCGGGACAGGGGGTCATATGGCTACACCTTC	CSANRDRGSYGYTF
-	TRBV7-7	TRBJ1-1	once	TGTGCCAGCAGCTCAGACAGGACCTCGAACACTGAAGCTTTCTTT	CASSSDRTSNTEAFF
TRBD2	TRBV10-3	TRBJ2-1	-	TGTGCCATCAGTGGGTCCCGTAGGGGACTAGCGGGAGGACGGATTTACAATGAGCAGTTCTTC	CAISGSRRGLAGGRIYNEQFF
-	TRBV7-8	TRBJ2-1	once	TGTGCCAGCAGGCAGGTCCCAATTTGGTCCTACAATGAGCAGTTCTTC	CASRQVPIWSYNEQFF
-	TRBV29-1	TRBJ1-2	-	TGCAGCGTTGAAGACCGGATCGGAGCTAACTATGGCTACACCTTC	CSVEDRIGANYGYTF
TRBD1	TRBV25-1	TRBJ2-1	-	TGTGCCAGCCTAGACAGGGGACCGATCAGTGAGCAGTTCTTC	CASLDRGPISEQFF
TRBD2	TRBV19	TRBJ2-1	once	TGTGCCAGTAGACTCGGGACTAGCGGGAGCGGATCCTACAATGAGCAGTTCTTC	CASRLGTSGSGSYNEQFF
-	TRBV2	TRBJ1-6	few	TGTGCCAGCAGGCCCCAGGGTGGTTCACCCCTCCACTTT	CASRPQGGSPLHF
-	TRBV6-1	TRBJ1-6	-	TGTGCCAGCGGTATGATCCGCGAGGATTCACCCCTCCACTTT	CASGMIREDSPLHF
-	TRBV11-2	TRBJ1-5	few	TGTGCCAGCAGCTTAGGTCATAATCAGCCCCAGCATTTT	CASSLGHNQPQHF
-	TRBV2	TRBJ2-3	-	TGTGCCAGCATGGGCAGTCTACTTGACACAGATACGCAGTATTTT	CASMGSLLDTDTQYF
TRBD2	TRBV6-4	TRBJ2-1	-	TGTGCCAGCAGTGACGAGTCTAGCGGGAGGGGCAATGAGCAGTTCTTC	CASSDESSGRGNEQFF
-	TRBV21-1	TRBJ2-7	-	TGTGCCAGCAGCAAAGTTCACGGACACCACTACGAGCAGTACTTC	CASSKVHGHHYEQYF